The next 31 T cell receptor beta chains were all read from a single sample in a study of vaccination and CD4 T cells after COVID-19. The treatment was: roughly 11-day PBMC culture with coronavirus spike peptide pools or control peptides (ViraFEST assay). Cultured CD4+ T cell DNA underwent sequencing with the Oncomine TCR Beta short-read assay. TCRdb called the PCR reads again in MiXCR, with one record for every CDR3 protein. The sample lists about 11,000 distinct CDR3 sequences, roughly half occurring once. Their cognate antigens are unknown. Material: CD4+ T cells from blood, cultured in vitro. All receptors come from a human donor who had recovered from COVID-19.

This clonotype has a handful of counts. The CDR3 loop reads CASSSGPNQPQHF. For the CDR3, the DNA is TGCGCCAGCAGTTCCGGTCCCAATCAGCCCCAGCATTTT. This chain uses TRBV10-1 with TRBJ1-5; D gene unclear. Trimming removed 5 bases at V and 3 bases at J, with 8 bases between. The CDR3 length is 13 residues. Germline V CDR1 and CDR2: WNHNN, SYGVQD (reference sequence).

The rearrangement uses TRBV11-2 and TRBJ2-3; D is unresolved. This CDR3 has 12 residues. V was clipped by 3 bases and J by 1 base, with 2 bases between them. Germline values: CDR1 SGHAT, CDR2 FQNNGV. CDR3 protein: CASSFGTDTQYF. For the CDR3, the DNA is TGTGCCAGCAGCTTTGGCACAGATACGCAGTATTTT.

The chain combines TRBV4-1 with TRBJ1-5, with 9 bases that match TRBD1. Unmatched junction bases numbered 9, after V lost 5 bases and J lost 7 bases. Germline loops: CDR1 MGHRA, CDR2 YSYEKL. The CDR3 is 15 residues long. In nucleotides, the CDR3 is TGCGCCAGCAGCTCAGGACAGGGGCGAGGACAGCCCCAGCATTTT. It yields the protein CASSSGQGRGQPQHF.

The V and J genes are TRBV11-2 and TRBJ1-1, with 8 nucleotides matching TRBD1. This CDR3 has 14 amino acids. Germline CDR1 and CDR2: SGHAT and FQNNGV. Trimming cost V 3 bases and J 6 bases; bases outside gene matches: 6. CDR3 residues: CASSFDRGAAEAFF. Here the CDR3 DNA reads TGTGCCAGCAGCTTCGACAGGGGTGCCGCTGAAGCTTTCTTT.

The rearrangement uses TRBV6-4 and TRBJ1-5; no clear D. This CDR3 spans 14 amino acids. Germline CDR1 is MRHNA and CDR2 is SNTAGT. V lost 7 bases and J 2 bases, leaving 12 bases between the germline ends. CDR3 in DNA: TGTGCCAGCACTCCCAACCGGGGCAATCAGCCCCAGCATTTT. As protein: CASTPNRGNQPQHF.

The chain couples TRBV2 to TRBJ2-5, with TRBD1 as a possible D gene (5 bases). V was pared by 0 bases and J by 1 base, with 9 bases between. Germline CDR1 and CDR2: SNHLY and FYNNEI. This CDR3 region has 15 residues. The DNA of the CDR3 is TGTGCCAGCAGTGAAGCTCGCAGGGCCCAAGAGACCCAGTACTTC. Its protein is CASSEARRAQETQYF.

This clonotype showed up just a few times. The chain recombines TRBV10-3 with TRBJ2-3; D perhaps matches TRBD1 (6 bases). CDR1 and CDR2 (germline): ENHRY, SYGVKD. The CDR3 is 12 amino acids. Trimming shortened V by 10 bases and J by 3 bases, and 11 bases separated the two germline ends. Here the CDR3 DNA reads TGTGCCACCGAGGACAGTACAGATACGCAGTATTTT. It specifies CATEDSTDTQYF.

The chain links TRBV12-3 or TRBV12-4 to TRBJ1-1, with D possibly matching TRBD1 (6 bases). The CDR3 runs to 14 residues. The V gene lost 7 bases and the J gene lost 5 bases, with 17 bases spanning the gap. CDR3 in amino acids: CASTKNREGTEAFF. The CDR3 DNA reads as TGTGCCAGCACCAAAAACAGGGAGGGAACTGAAGCTTTCTTT.

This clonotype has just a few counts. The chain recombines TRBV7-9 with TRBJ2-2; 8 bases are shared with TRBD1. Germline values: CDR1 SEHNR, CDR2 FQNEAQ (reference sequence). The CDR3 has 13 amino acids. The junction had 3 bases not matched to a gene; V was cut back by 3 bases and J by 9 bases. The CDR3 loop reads CASSLTGARELFF. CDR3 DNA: TGTGCCAGCAGCTTGACAGGGGCCCGGGAGCTGTTTTTT.

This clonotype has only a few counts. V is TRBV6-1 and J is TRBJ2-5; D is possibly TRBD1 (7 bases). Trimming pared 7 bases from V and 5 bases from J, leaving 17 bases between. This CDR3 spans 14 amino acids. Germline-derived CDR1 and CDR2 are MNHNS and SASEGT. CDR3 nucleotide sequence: TGTGCCAGCATCGGAGGGGGCGCGGGGGAGACCCAGTACTTC. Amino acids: CASIGGGAGETQYF.

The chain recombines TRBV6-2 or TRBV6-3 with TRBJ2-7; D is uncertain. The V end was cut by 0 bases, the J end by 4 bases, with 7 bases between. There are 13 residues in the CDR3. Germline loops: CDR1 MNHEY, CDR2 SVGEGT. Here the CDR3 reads CASSYSKAYEQYF. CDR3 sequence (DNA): TGTGCCAGCAGTTACTCAAAAGCATACGAGCAGTACTTC.

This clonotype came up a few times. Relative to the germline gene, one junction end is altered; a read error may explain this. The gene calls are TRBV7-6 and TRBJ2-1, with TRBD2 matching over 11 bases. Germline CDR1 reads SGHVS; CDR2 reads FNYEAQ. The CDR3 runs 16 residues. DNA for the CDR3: TGTGCTAGCAGCTTAGCGCAACTAGCGGGAGTTTTTGAGCAGTTCTTC. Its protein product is CASSLAQLAGVFEQFF.

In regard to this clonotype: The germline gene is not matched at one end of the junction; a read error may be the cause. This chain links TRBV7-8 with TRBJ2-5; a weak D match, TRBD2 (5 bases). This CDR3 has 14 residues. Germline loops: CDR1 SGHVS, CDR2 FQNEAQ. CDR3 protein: CASSPFSGQGTQYF. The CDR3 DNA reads TGTGCCAGCAGCCCATTCAGCGGTCAAGGGACCCAGTACTTC.

The CDR3 DNA sequence: TGTGCCAGCAGCGGGACAGGGGGCGGCAATCAGCCCCAGCATTTT. As protein: CASSGTGGGNQPQHF. The V call is TRBV7-9, the J call TRBJ1-5; 12 nucleotides match TRBD1. The germline CDR1 and CDR2 sequences are SEHNR and FQNEAQ (reference sequence). This CDR3 is built from 15 residues. J lost 2 bases, V lost 5 bases, and 1 base had no gene match.

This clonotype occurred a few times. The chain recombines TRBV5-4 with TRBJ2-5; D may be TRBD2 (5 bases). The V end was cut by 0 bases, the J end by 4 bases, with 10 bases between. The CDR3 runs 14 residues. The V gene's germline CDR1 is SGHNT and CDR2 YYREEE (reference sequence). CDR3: CASSLDGGVETQYF. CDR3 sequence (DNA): TGTGCCAGCAGCTTGGACGGAGGAGTAGAGACCCAGTACTTC.

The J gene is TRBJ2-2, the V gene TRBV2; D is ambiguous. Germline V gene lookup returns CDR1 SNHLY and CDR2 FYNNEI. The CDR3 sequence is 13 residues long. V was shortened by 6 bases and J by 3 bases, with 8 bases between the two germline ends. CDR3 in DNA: TGTGCCAGCAGACGTCTGGACACCGGGGAGCTGTTTTTT. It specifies CASRRLDTGELFF.

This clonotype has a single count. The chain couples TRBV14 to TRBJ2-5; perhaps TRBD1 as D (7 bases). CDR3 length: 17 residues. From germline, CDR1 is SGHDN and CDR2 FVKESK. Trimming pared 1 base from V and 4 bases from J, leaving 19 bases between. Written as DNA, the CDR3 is TGTGCCAGCAGCCAAGGCGCGACAGGGACTCAACGAGAGACCCAGTACTTC. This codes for CASSQGATGTQRETQYF.

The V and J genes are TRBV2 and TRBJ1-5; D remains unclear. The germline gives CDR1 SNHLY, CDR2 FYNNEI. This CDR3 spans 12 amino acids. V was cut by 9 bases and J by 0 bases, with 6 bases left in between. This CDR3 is CASHDSNQPQHF. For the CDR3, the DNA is TGTGCCAGTCATGATAGCAATCAGCCCCAGCATTTT.

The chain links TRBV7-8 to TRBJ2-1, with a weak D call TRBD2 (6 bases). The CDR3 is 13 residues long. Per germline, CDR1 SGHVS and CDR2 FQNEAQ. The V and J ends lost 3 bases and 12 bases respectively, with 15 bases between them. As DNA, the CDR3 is TGTGCCAGCAGCTTCATGACGGAGGGCAGGCAGTTCTTC. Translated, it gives CASSFMTEGRQFF.

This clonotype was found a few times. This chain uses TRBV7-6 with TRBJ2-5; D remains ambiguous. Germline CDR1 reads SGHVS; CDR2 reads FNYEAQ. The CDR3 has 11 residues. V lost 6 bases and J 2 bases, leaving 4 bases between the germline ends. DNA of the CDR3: TGTGCCAGCAGTTTGCAAGAGACCCAGTACTTC. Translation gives CASSLQETQYF.

The CDR3 sequence: CSARDLGTGRADTQYF. DNA for the CDR3: TGCAGTGCTAGAGATCTCGGGACAGGGCGGGCAGATACGCAGTATTTT. The chain recombines TRBV20-1 with TRBJ2-3; 9 nucleotides agree with TRBD1. The V gene end was trimmed by 0 bases and the J gene end by 4 bases; junction bases not matched to a gene: 8. From germline, CDR1 is DFQATT and CDR2 SNEGSKA (reference sequence). The CDR3 length is 16 residues.

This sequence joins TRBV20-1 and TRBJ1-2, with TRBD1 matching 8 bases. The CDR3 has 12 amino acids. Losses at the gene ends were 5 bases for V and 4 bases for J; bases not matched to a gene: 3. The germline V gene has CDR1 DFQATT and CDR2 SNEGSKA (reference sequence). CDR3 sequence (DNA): TGCAGTGCTTCAGGGACAGGCTATGGCTACACCTTC. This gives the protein CSASGTGYGYTF.

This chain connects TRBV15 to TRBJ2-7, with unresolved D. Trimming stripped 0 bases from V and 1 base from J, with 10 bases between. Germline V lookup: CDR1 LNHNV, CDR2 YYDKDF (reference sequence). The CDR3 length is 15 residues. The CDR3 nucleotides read TGTGCCACCAGCAGAGATAAGGCAGGATCCTACGAGCAGTACTTC. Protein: CATSRDKAGSYEQYF. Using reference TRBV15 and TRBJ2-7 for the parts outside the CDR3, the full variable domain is DAMVIQNPRYQVTQFGKPVTLSCSQTLNHNVMYWYQQKSSQAPKLLFHYYDKDFNNEADTPDNFQSRRPNTSFCFLDIRSPGLGDTAMYLCATSRDKAGSYEQYFGPGTRLTVT.

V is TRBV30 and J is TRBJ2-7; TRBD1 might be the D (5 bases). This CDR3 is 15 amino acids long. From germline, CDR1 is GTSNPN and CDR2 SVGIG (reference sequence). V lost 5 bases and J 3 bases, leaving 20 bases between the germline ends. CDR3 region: CAWSIRKGPHYEQYF. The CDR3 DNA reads TGTGCCTGGTCGATCCGGAAGGGGCCACACTACGAGCAGTACTTC.

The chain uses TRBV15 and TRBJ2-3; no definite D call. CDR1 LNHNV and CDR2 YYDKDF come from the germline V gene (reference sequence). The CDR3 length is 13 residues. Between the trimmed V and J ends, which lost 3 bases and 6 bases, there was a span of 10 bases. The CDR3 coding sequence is TGTGCCACCAGCAGGTCTAGTTCGGATACGCAGTATTTT. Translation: CATSRSSSDTQYF.

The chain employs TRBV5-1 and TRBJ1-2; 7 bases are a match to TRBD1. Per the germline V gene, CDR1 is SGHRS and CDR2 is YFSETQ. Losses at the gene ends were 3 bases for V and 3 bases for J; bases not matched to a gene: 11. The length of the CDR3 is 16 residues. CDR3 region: CASSSSFHDRDYGYTF. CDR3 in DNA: TGCGCCAGCAGCTCGAGTTTCCACGACAGGGACTATGGCTACACCTTC.

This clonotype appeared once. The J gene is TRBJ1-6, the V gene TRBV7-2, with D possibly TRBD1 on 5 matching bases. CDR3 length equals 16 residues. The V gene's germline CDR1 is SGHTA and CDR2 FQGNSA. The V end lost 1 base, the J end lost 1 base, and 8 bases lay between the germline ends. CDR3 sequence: CASSLGGTSYNSPLHF. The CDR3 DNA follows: TGTGCCAGCAGCTTAGGAGGGACTTCCTATAATTCACCCCTCCACTTT.

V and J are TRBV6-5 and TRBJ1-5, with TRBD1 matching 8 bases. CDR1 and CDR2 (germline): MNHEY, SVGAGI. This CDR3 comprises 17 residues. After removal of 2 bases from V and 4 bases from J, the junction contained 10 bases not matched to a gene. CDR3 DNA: TGTGCCAGCAGTTACGCCTTAACAGGGGGGAGGAATCAGCCCCAGCATTTT. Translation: CASSYALTGGRNQPQHF.

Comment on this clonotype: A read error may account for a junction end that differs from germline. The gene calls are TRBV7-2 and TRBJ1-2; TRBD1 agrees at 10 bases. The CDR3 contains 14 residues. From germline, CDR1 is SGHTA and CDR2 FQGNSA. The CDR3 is CASSFGQGDYGYTF. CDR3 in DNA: TGTGCCAGCAGCTTTGGACAGGGGGACTACGGCTACACCTTC.

The CDR3 reads CASSMRESGELFF. DNA of the CDR3: TGTGCCAGCAGTATGAGGGAATCCGGGGAGCTGTTTTTT. The V call is TRBV27, the J call TRBJ2-2; TRBD2 might be the D (5 bases). V lost 5 bases and J 6 bases, leaving 10 bases between the germline ends. Germline V gene data show CDR1 as MNHEY and CDR2 as SMNVEV (reference sequence). The CDR3 consists of 13 residues.

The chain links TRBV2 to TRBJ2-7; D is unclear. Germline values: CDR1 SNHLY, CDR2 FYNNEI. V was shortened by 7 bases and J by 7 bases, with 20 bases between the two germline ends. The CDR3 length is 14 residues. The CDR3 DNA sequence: TGTGCCAGCAAGGTGGAGCCCTCTTTGGGAGAGCAGTACTTC. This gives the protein CASKVEPSLGEQYF.